This T cell receptor beta chain originates from a study of patients and donors after allogeneic stem cell transplantation. TCRdb re-called the RT-PCR reads through MiXCR, storing one row per CDR3 protein. This table has roughly 940,000 distinct CDR3 sequences, around 17% appearing once. In this sample, this clonotype turned up many times. The sequence was collected from a human donor who was either an allogeneic HSCT recipient or a stem cell or donor lymphocyte infusion donor (not recorded which). It is not recorded whose cells these are; they may come from a transplant donor. The sample comprised blood, either unsorted or a sorted T cell fraction (not recorded which).

CDR3 coding DNA: TGTGCCAGCAGTCAGGGTATTGGGGCCAACGTCCTGACTTTC. It encodes CASSQGIGANVLTF. The chain carries TRBV12-3 or TRBV12-4 and TRBJ2-6; possibly TRBD1 for D (5 bases). The CDR3 covers 14 residues. V was trimmed by 5 bases and J by 3 bases, leaving 8 bases between them.